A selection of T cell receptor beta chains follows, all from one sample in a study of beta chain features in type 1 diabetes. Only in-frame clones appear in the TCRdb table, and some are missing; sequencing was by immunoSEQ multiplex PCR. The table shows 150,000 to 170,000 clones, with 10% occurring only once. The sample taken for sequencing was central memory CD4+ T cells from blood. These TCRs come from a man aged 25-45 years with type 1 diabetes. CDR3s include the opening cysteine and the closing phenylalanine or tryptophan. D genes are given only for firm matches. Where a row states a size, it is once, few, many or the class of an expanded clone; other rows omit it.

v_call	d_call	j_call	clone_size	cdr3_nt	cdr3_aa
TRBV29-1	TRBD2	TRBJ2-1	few	TGCAGCACCAGCAGCTCGCGGGAGGGCCGTAAGCAGTTCTTC	CSTSSSREGRKQFF
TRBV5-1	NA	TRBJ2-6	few	TGCGCCAGCAGCTCCGATCCGCAGGGGTCTGGGGCCAACGTCCTGACTTTC	CASSSDPQGSGANVLTF
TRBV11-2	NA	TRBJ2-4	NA	TGTGCCAGCAGCTTATCAATTCGGGCAGGGGAAGACATTCAGTACTTC	CASSLSIRAGEDIQYF
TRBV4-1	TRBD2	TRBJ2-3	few	TGCGCCAGCAGCCAAGCCACGGGACTACCCCAGGATACGCAGTATTTT	CASSQATGLPQDTQYF
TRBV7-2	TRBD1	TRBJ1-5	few	TGTGCCAGCAGCTTAGTCGGACAGGGTTACCTGAGCAATCAGCCCCAGCATTTT	CASSLVGQGYLSNQPQHF
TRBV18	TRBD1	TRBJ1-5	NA	TGTGCCAGCTCACCTTCGGGAGGGGGCAGGCATCAGCCCCAGCATTTT	CASSPSGGGRHQPQHF
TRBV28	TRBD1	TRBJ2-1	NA	TGTGCCAGCAGTGGGACAGGGGTTAGTGAGCAGTTCTTC	CASSGTGVSEQFF
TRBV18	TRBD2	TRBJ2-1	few	TGTGCCAGCTCACGGACTAGCGGCCCCAATGAGCAGTTCTTC	CASSRTSGPNEQFF
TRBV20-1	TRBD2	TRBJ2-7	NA	TGCAGTGCTGGGGAGCGGGGAGAGCAGTACTTC	CSAGERGEQYF
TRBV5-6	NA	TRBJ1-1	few	TGTGCCAGCAGCGTTCGCGGGGGAAGGTGGAACACTGAAGCTTTCTTT	CASSVRGGRWNTEAFF
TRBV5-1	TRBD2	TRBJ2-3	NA	TGCGCCAGCAGCTTGGGACTAGCGGTCGCAGATACGCAGTATTTT	CASSLGLAVADTQYF
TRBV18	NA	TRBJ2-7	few	TGTGCCAGCTCACCACGCGCGGAAGCTAACGAGCAGTACTTC	CASSPRAEANEQYF
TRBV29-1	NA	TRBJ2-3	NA	TGCAGCTCCTACGGTAGGGGGACAGATACGCAGTATTTT	CSSYGRGTDTQYF
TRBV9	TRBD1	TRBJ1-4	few	TGTGCCAGCGGCCAGGGGGCAGGTGAAAAACTGTTTTTT	CASGQGAGEKLFF
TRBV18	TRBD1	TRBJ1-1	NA	TGTGCCAGCTCACCGGACAGGGGGCAGGGCACTGAAGCTTTCTTT	CASSPDRGQGTEAFF
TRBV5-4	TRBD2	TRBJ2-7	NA	TGTGCCAGCAGCTCGGCGACTAGCGGGAACGAGCAGTACTTC	CASSSATSGNEQYF
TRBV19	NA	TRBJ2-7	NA	TGTGCCAGTAGTCGAGATTTCTTTGGTGCCTCCTACGAGCAGTACTTC	CASSRDFFGASYEQYF
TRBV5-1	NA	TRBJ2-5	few	TGCGCCAGCAGCTTGTTGGCAACAGGGGGGGAAGAGACCCAGTACTTC	CASSLLATGGEETQYF